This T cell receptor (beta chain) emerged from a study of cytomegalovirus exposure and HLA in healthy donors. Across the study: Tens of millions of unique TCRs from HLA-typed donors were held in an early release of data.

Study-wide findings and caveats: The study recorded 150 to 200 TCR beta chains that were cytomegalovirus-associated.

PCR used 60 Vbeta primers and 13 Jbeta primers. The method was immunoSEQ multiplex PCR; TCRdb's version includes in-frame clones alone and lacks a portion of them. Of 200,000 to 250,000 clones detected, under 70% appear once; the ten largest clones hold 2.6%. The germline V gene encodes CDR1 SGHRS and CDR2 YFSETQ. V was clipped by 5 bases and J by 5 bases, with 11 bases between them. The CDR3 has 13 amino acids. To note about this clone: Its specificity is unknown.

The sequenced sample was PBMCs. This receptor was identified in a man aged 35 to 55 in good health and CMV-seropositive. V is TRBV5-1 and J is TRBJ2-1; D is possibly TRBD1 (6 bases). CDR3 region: CASSRYRDNEQFF. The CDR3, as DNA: TGCGCCAGCAGTAGGTACAGGGACAATGAGCAGTTCTTC.